This passage covers 23 T cell receptor beta chains from one sample sequenced in a study of CD8+ T cells in alopecia areata (dated by TCRdb to the late 2010s). Library preparation was by the immunoSEQ multiplex PCR assay. For TCR sequencing, RNA was extracted from every sample and reverse transcribed into cDNA to serve as template. TCRdb mirrors the immuneACCESS table, restricted to in-frame sequences. Some clones are absent from its copies; in checked studies, under half trace to an unresolved V gene, and the reason for the others is unknown. The table notes around 300,000 clones here, none of them singletons. Jointly, the top ten make up roughly 1.2% of the sample. Pooled mouse cutaneous lymph node cells were stained for CD4, CD8alpha, NKG2D, NKG2ACE and other markers, then sorted on a BD Influx. Sequencing used CD4+ T cells sorted from a lymph node. These receptors were collected from a C3H/HeJ mouse with alopecia areata. This line of mice carries MHC haplotype H2-k.

Concerning this clone: Here the gene names and germline are mouse. The read gets to within 4 residues of the CDR3 end, and the germline J gene fills in the rest. The J gene is TRBJ2-4, the V gene TRBV5, with 13 bases identical to TRBD2. The germline V gene has CDR1 LGHNA and CDR2 YNLKQL (reference sequence). The CDR3 totals 16 residues. Losses at the gene ends were 1 base for V and 3 bases for J; bases not matched to a gene: 1. This CDR3 is CASSQGDWGGQNTLYF. The part of the CDR3 DNA that was read is TGTGCCAGCAGCCAAGGGGACTGGGGGGGGCAAAAC.

This clone was seen more than once but under ten times. The gene names given are mouse names. Distinct nucleotide sequences in the sample also encode this CDR3. The CDR3 loop is CASSPSGGLNTGQLYF. The CDR3 bases that were read are TGTGCCAGCAGCCCCTCTGGGGGTCTAAACACCGGG. This sequence joins TRBV5 and TRBJ2-2; 7 bases match TRBD2. The CDR3 end lies 4 residues beyond the end of the read and is filled in from the germline J gene. This CDR3 comprises 16 residues. Trimming removed 4 bases from V and 1 base from J; junction bases left unmatched: 6. Germline V gene data show CDR1 as LGHNA and CDR2 as YNLKQL (reference sequence).

This clone has ten or more counts. All gene names here are mouse names. The read terminates 4 residues ahead of where the CDR3 ends, so the germline J gene completes it. The chain links TRBV17 to TRBJ2-1, with a weak D call TRBD1 (5 bases). The CDR3 has 14 amino acids. The ends were cut back, 3 bases at V and 1 base at J, with 7 bases in the middle. The germline V gene encodes CDR1 MNHDT and CDR2 YYDKIL. The covered CDR3 bases are TGTGCTAGCAGTAGGACAGTAAACTATGCT. Translating it yields CASSRTVNYA. The complete CDR3 sequence is CASSRTVNYAEQFF.

About this clone itself: Germline and genes here are mouse. The read halts 4 residues ahead of the CDR3 end, with the missing end drawn from the germline J gene. The rearrangement uses TRBV19 and TRBJ2-4; 8 bases are a match to TRBD2. The length of the CDR3 is 14 residues. The V gene end was trimmed by 5 bases and the J gene end by 2 bases; junction bases not matched to a gene: 4. CDR1 is FNHDT and CDR2 is SITEND in the germline V gene (reference sequence). CDR3 amino acids: CASRPGLDQNTLYF. Incomplete CDR3 DNA: TGTGCCAGCAGGCCGGGACTGGATCAAAAC.

Comments on this clone: Mouse germline and gene names are used. The read is 4 residues too short to cover the CDR3 end, so that end is filled in from the germline J gene. The chain links TRBV31 to TRBJ1-1; possibly TRBD1 for D (6 bases). The CDR3 is 14 amino acids. The germline CDR1 and CDR2 sequences are GKSSPN and SITVG. CDR3 bases read: TGTGCCTGGAGTCTACCGGGGGGGGCGGGA. Encoded protein: CAWSLPGGAG. The CDR3 as a whole reads CAWSLPGGAGEVFF.

There are a few counts of this clone. These gene names are mouse names. Read sequence stops 4 residues before the CDR3 end, and the germline J gene provides the missing end. The gene calls are TRBV1 and TRBJ2-7; the match to TRBD2 covers 8 bases. Germline assignment: CDR1 NSQYPW and CDR2 LRSPGD (reference sequence). The CDR3 has 12 amino acids. The chain's CDR3 is CTCSGLAYEQYF. The part of the CDR3 DNA that was read is TGCACCTGCTCGGGACTGGCGTAT.

Details on this clone: Mouse names are used for the genes. The read gets to within 4 residues of the CDR3 end, and the germline J gene fills in the rest. V and J are TRBV31 and TRBJ2-3; D unresolved. The germline V and J ends were trimmed by 1 base and 1 base, with 6 bases remaining between them. CDR1 is GKSSPN, CDR2 SITVG, per germline. The CDR3 consists of 13 residues. The CDR3 sequence is CAWSPPGAETLYF. The sequenced part of the CDR3 DNA is TGTGCCTGGAGTCCCCCTGGTGCAGAA.

Turning to this clone: Mouse gene names apply. The DNA ends 4 residues before the CDR3 does, and the rest of the CDR3 is filled in from the germline J gene. V is TRBV19 and J is TRBJ2-7, with D maybe TRBD2 (6 bases). Germline V lookup: CDR1 FNHDT, CDR2 SITEND (reference sequence). V dropped 4 bases and J dropped 0 bases, with 11 bases sitting between them. This CDR3 has 14 residues. The part of the CDR3 DNA that was read is TGTGCCAGCAGTTCCCTGGGGAGCTCCTAT. It encodes CASSSLGSSY. The whole CDR3 is CASSSLGSSYEQYF.

A remark on this clone: All gene names here are mouse names. Sequencing ends 4 residues short of the CDR3 end; the germline J gene provides the rest. The sample holds other DNA sequences that translate to the same CDR3. The V gene is TRBV13-1, the J gene TRBJ1-1, with TRBD1 matching 11 bases. V was pared by 3 bases and J by 4 bases, with 2 bases of the junction left unmatched. This CDR3 is 14 amino acids long. Germline lookup yields CDR1 NSHNY and CDR2 SYGAGN. The CDR3 region is CASSGGTGGTEVFF. The CDR3 DNA, read in part, is TGTGCCAGCAGTGGGGGGACAGGGGGCACA.

This clone was counted between two and nine times. All gene names here are mouse names. The read finishes 3 residues shy of the CDR3 end, and the germline J gene is used to complete it. V usage is TRBV13-2 and J usage is TRBJ1-6; the D is unclear. TRBJ1-6 is designated an ORF whose function remains uncertain. V was trimmed by 1 base and J by 0 bases, leaving 8 bases between them. Per germline, CDR1 NNHNN and CDR2 SYGAGS (reference sequence). The CDR3 sequence is 16 residues long. The CDR3 loop reads CASGDRWGSYNSPLYF. CDR3 bases read: TGTGCCAGCGGTGATAGATGGGGTTCCTATAATTCGCCC.

On this clone: Gene names denote mouse genes. Read sequence stops 4 residues before the CDR3 end, and the germline J gene provides the missing end. V and J are TRBV5 and TRBJ2-7; TRBD2 might be the D (6 bases). This CDR3 contains 14 residues. Germline V gene data show CDR1 as LGHNA and CDR2 as YNLKQL (reference sequence). V lost 2 bases, J lost 0 bases, and 8 bases lay in between. The sequenced part of the CDR3 DNA is TGTGCCAGCAGCCAATGGGGGAGCTCCTAT. This sequence encodes CASSQWGSSY. From start to end, the CDR3 is CASSQWGSSYEQYF.

Comment on this clone: Gene names and germline match the mouse. The CDR3 goes on 4 residues after the read ends, and that part is filled in from the germline J gene. The chain has TRBV19 and TRBJ2-7; 13 nucleotides agree with TRBD2. Per germline, CDR1 FNHDT and CDR2 SITEND (reference sequence). This CDR3 is built from 15 residues. The covered CDR3 bases are TGTGCCAGCACTGTGGACTGGGGGGGCGGGTAT. This translates into CASTVDWGGGY. From start to end, the CDR3 is CASTVDWGGGYEQYF.

A note on this clone: The genes and germline here are from mouse. The read terminates 4 residues ahead of where the CDR3 ends, so the germline J gene completes it. Additional DNA sequences in this sample encode the identical CDR3. The gene calls are TRBV13-1 and TRBJ1-1; 8 positions match TRBD1. The CDR3 totals 15 residues. The germline CDR1 and CDR2 sequences are NSHNY and SYGAGN. Unmatched junction bases numbered 1, after V lost 0 bases and J lost 0 bases. CDR3 bases read: TGTGCCAGCAGTGATGCACAGGGGGCAAACACA. This encodes CASSDAQGANT. The full CDR3 reads CASSDAQGANTEVFF.

This clone has a count of ten or more. These gene names are mouse names. The CDR3 is cut off 4 residues early in the read; its end comes from the germline J gene. The chain links TRBV13-1 to TRBJ2-5; 7 bases align to TRBD2. Trimming took 1 base from V and 1 from J; bases not matched to a gene: 0. Looked up from germline, CDR1 is NSHNY and CDR2 is SYGAGN. CDR3 length: 14 amino acids. CDR3: CASSDLGDQDTQYF. CDR3 bases read: TGTGCCAGCAGTGATCTGGGGGACCAAGAC.

Note on this clone: Gene names follow the mouse nomenclature. From the germline J gene comes the end of the CDR3, since the read stops 4 residues before it. The chain recombines TRBV13-1 with TRBJ2-7, with a weak D call TRBD2 (6 bases). The CDR3 sequence is 14 residues long. Trimming cost V 2 bases and J 1 base, with 10 bases left between them. CDR1 is NSHNY, CDR2 SYGAGN, per germline. The CDR3 loop reads CASSERDFSYEQYF. Incomplete CDR3 DNA: TGTGCCAGCAGTGAGCGGGACTTTTCCTAT.

A word on this clone: Here the gene names and germline are mouse. The read falls 4 residues short of the CDR3 end, and the missing part is taken from the germline J gene. The chain combines TRBV13-2 with TRBJ2-7; TRBD1 aligns across 7 bases. Germline-derived CDR1 and CDR2 are NNHNN and SYGAGS (reference sequence). This CDR3 region has 15 residues. Unmatched junction bases numbered 4, after V lost 0 bases and J lost 1 base. CDR3 DNA (partial): TGTGCCAGCGGTGATGCTCACAGGGGTTCCTAT. Its translation is CASGDAHRGSY. The whole CDR3 is CASGDAHRGSYEQYF.

This clone was observed a few times. Gene names refer to mouse genes. At the DNA level, this CDR3 is encoded by other sequences in the same sample as well. CDR3: CASSDRVEDTQYF. Incomplete CDR3 DNA: TGTGCCAGCAGTGACAGGGTGGAAGAC. The chain recombines TRBV13-3 with TRBJ2-5; D is possibly TRBD1 (5 bases). The read ends 4 residues early relative to the CDR3; the germline J gene fills the gap. CDR1 is NNHDY, CDR2 SYVADS, per germline. The CDR3 has 13 amino acids.

Concerning this clone itself: The genes and germline here are from mouse. Read sequence stops 4 residues before the CDR3 end, and the germline J gene provides the missing end. This rearrangement joins TRBV1 to TRBJ2-1, with 10 bases aligning to TRBD2. The CDR3 covers 16 residues. CDR1 and CDR2 from the germline V gene are NSQYPW and LRSPGD (reference sequence). Partial CDR3 DNA: TGCACCTGCAGTGCAGAGGCTGGGGGGGCGGGGGCT. Encoded protein: CTCSAEAGGAGA. The CDR3 in full is CTCSAEAGGAGAEQFF. Looking up the rest from reference TRBV1 and TRBJ2-1 gives the full variable domain: VTLLEQNPRWRLVPRGQAVNLRCILKNSQYPWMSWYQQDLQKQLQWLFTLRSPGDKEVKSLPGADYLATRVTDTELRLQVANMSQGRTLYCTCSAEAGGAGAEQFFGPGTRLTVL.

Turning to this clone: The genes and germline here are from mouse. CDR3 bases read: TGTGCTAGTCCCCGACAAAACACCGGG. Translated: CASPRQNTG. The whole CDR3 reads CASPRQNTGQLYF. The gene calls are TRBV29 and TRBJ2-2; D remains ambiguous. The read ends 4 residues before the CDR3 terminus; that terminus is restored from the germline J gene. The CDR3 runs to 13 residues. The germline CDR1 and CDR2 sequences are MSHET and SYDVDS. The germline V and J ends were trimmed by 9 bases and 1 base, with 9 bases remaining between them.

This clone was detected a few times. The gene names here belong to mouse. The read stops 4 residues short of the end of the CDR3; the missing end is completed from the germline J gene. The chain employs TRBV13-1 and TRBJ2-7; 10 bases line up with TRBD1. This CDR3 spans 15 amino acids. Germline V gene sequence: CDR1 NSHNY, CDR2 SYGAGN. After removal of 0 bases from V and 3 bases from J, the junction contained 3 bases not matched to a gene. CDR3 amino acids: CASSDEWTGGYEQYF. Incomplete CDR3 DNA: TGTGCCAGCAGTGATGAATGGACAGGGGGCTAT.

Details on this clone: Here the gene names and germline are mouse. The read terminates 4 residues before the CDR3 end, so the remaining end is supplied by the germline J gene. The chain carries TRBV1 and TRBJ2-1; TRBD1 agrees at 9 bases. The CDR3 has 15 residues. V shed 1 base and J 5 bases; nucleotides not matched to a gene: 3. Germline CDR1 is NSQYPW and CDR2 is LRSPGD (reference sequence). The CDR3 sequence: CTCSAVQGADAEQFF. The part of the CDR3 DNA that was read is TGCACCTGCAGTGCAGTACAGGGGGCCGATGCT.

On this clone: The gene symbols are mouse symbols. The read gets to within 4 residues of the CDR3 end, and the germline J gene fills in the rest. The sample contains more than one DNA sequence encoding this CDR3. The chain joins TRBV5 to TRBJ2-1, with TRBD1 identical over 7 bases. This CDR3 has 15 residues. Germline V gene data show CDR1 as LGHNA and CDR2 as YNLKQL (reference sequence). J was trimmed by 5 bases and V by 4 bases; bases with no gene match: 8. The CDR3 bases that were read are TGTGCCAGCAGCCCACGACAGGGTCGAAATGCT. This gives the protein CASSPRQGRNA. The complete CDR3 sequence is CASSPRQGRNAEQFF.

This clone turned up a few times. With a much larger clone just one base away, this may be a read error. The genes and germline here are from mouse. The read comes to an end 4 residues before the CDR3 does, leaving the germline J gene to fill in the end. The same CDR3 can be traced to other DNA sequences in this sample. The J gene is TRBJ2-2, the V gene TRBV19; 8 bases map to TRBD1. V lost 5 bases, J lost 1 base, and 1 base stayed unmatched. The CDR3 runs to 14 residues. From germline, CDR1 is FNHDT and CDR2 SITEND (reference sequence). The CDR3 region is CASRDRVNTGQLYF. Incomplete CDR3 DNA: TGTGCCAGCAGGGACAGGGTAAACACCGGG.